This T cell receptor (beta chain) was captured in a study of vaccination and CD4 T cells after COVID-19. In the study overall: There were six male and four female convalescents, and two of them were Hispanic.

This CDR3 has 15 residues. J was trimmed by 0 bases and V by 8 bases; bases with no gene match: 8. Overall study results and limits: Convalescent patients had a median about 86% of post-vaccine SARS-CoV-2-reactive clones that were detected only after vaccination, not before it.

This clonotype is medium-sized. What it recognizes is unknown. Treatment: roughly nine-day PBMC culture with coronavirus spike peptide pools or control peptides (ViraFEST assay). The ViraFEST method relied on peptide pools to expand antigen-specific T cells, followed by TCR sequencing. Researchers used the Oncomine TCR Beta short-read assay to sequence DNA from cultured CD4+ T cells. TCRdb redid the calling of the PCR reads with MiXCR, one entry per CDR3 protein. The table lists 3,500 to 4,500 distinct CDR3 sequences, around 20% of them singletons. The receptor was derived from a human donor who had recovered from COVID-19. This chain uses TRBV23-1 with TRBJ2-5, with 8 bases fitting TRBD1. TRBV23-1 is classed as an ORF, of uncertain function. The sequencing here drew on CD4+ T cells from blood, cultured in vitro, taken after SARS-CoV-2 vaccination. CDR3 amino acids: CASSHRGADQETQYF. The CDR3 DNA is TGCGCCAGCTCCCACAGGGGGGCTGACCAAGAGACCCAGTACTTC.